A single sample gave rise to the 21 T cell receptor beta chains below, sequenced in a study of T cell responses to AZD1222 COVID-19 vaccine. The assay was immunoSEQ multiplex PCR, and TCRdb's table has in-frame clones only and misses some. This table has 80,000 to 100,000 clones, 75% to 90% appearing once. This specimen consisted of peripheral blood, obtained 28 days after the second AZD1222 dose. These receptors all stem from an adult who received the AZD1222 COVID-19 vaccine.

The chain has TRBV28 and TRBJ1-4; D not certain. Trimming shortened V by 6 bases and J by 4 bases, and 18 bases separated the two germline ends. Germline V gene sequence: CDR1 MDHEN, CDR2 SYDVKM. CDR3 length: 16 amino acids. The CDR3 DNA is TGTGCCAGCAGCCCCGGTCGGAGGTCTGATAATGAAAAACTGTTTTTT. As protein: CASSPGRRSDNEKLFF.

The chain employs TRBV7-9 and TRBJ2-3; D remains unclear. Trimming shortened V by 5 bases and J by 4 bases, and 7 bases separated the two germline ends. Germline V CDR1 and CDR2: SEHNR, FQNEAQ (reference sequence). The CDR3 length is 12 residues. The DNA for the CDR3 is TGTGCCAGCAGCCTAGGTCCAGATACGCAGTATTTT. Translating gives CASSLGPDTQYF.

This chain links TRBV7-9 with TRBJ1-2; D unclear. The CDR3 totals 14 residues. In germline, CDR1 is SEHNR, CDR2 FQNEAQ (reference sequence). The V and J ends lost 4 bases and 0 bases respectively, with 9 bases between them. The CDR3 nucleotides are TGTGCCAGCAGCTCTAAAGGAACTAACTATGGCTACACCTTC. Translation gives CASSSKGTNYGYTF.

This clone appeared a single time. The CDR3 loop is CASSTPGLAGGSTDTQYF. In DNA form, the CDR3 reads TGTGCCAGCAGCACCCCGGGACTAGCGGGAGGGAGCACAGATACGCAGTATTTT. This chain joins TRBV9 and TRBJ2-3, with 16 bases identical to TRBD2. Germline V lookup: CDR1 SGDLS, CDR2 YYNGEE. With 4 bases clipped from V and 0 bases from J, the junction kept 5 bases outside the gene matches. There are 18 residues in the CDR3.

The V call is TRBV2, the J call TRBJ2-1; 10 bases map to TRBD1. V was clipped by 0 bases and J by 0 bases; unmatched bases: 8. Germline V gene data show CDR1 as SNHLY and CDR2 as FYNNEI. This CDR3 is built from 19 residues. CDR3 nucleotide sequence: TGTGCCAGCAGTGAAGCACACCCCGGGACAGGGGACTCCTACAATGAGCAGTTCTTC. This encodes CASSEAHPGTGDSYNEQFF.

The chain recombines TRBV19 with TRBJ1-2, with 7 bases that match TRBD1. Looked up from germline, CDR1 is LNHDA and CDR2 is SQIVND (reference sequence). The CDR3 sequence is 14 residues long. After removal of 4 bases from V and 8 bases from J, the junction contained 10 bases not matched to a gene. The CDR3 region has the DNA TGTGCCAGTAGTAGGGGACAGCCCTATGAAGGCTACACCTTC. This sequence encodes CASSRGQPYEGYTF.

The chain combines TRBV9 with TRBJ1-3; perhaps TRBD1 as D (5 bases). The V gene's germline CDR1 is SGDLS and CDR2 YYNGEE. This CDR3 is built from 19 residues. Between the trimmed V and J ends, which lost 0 bases and 2 bases, there was a span of 21 bases. The CDR3 loop reads CASSVGYGAIQSAGNTIYF. The CDR3 DNA sequence: TGTGCCAGCAGCGTAGGATACGGGGCAATTCAGTCCGCTGGAAACACCATATATTTT. The whole variable domain, remainder taken from reference TRBV9 and TRBJ1-3, is DSGVTQTPKHLITATGQRVTLRCSPRSGDLSVYWYQQSLDQGLQFLIQYYNGEERAKGNILERFSAQQFPDLHSELNLSSLELGDSALYFCASSVGYGAIQSAGNTIYFGEGSWLTVV.

J is TRBJ1-2 and V is TRBV15; D unresolved. The CDR3 totals 16 residues. Per the germline V gene, CDR1 is LNHNV and CDR2 is YYDKDF (reference sequence). The V end was cut by 5 bases, the J end by 3 bases, with 19 bases between. The CDR3 coding sequence is TGTGCCACCAGCGGCTATTCGTCTCGTAGGGACTATGGCTACACCTTC. It yields the protein CATSGYSSRRDYGYTF.

The rearrangement links TRBV2 to TRBJ1-1; D is perhaps TRBD1 (6 bases). With 5 bases removed from V and 1 base from J, the gap between germline ends came to 11 bases. Germline V lookup: CDR1 SNHLY, CDR2 FYNNEI. The CDR3 is 14 amino acids. The CDR3 here is CASSLDRANTEAFF. CDR3 bases: TGTGCCAGCAGTCTGGACAGAGCGAACACTGAAGCTTTCTTT.

This rearrangement joins TRBV1 to TRBJ2-3; TRBD1 is the table's D call and was not checked against the DNA. TRBV1 is flagged as a pseudogene. CDR3 length: 17 amino acids. This chain's CDR3 is CTSGQALLGVYTDTQYF. In DNA form, the CDR3 reads TGCACCAGCGGCCAAGCCCTTTTAGGGGTATACACAGATACGCAGTATTTT.

This clone was seen only once. CDR3 amino acids: CASSLGLGSATDTQYF. Written as DNA, the CDR3 is TGCGCCAGCAGCCTCGGACTGGGAAGTGCCACAGATACGCAGTATTTT. The rearrangement uses TRBV4-1 and TRBJ2-3, with a tentative D call TRBD2 (5 bases). This CDR3 is 16 amino acids long. Germline V gives CDR1 MGHRA, CDR2 YSYEKL. Trimming stripped 4 bases from V and 2 bases from J, with 16 bases between.

The chain joins TRBV29-1 to TRBJ1-3, with 9 bases that match TRBD1. Germline V gives CDR1 SQVTM, CDR2 ANQGSEA. The J segment lost 4 bases and the V segment lost 7 bases, leaving 2 bases of the junction unmatched. The length of the CDR3 is 12 residues. CDR3 in amino acids: CSAGQGGNTIYF. The CDR3 DNA is TGCAGCGCCGGACAGGGGGGAAACACCATATATTTT.

The rearrangement links TRBV15 to TRBJ1-4; no clear D gene. CDR3 length: 15 amino acids. V was cut by 4 bases and J by 0 bases, with 9 bases left in between. CDR1 LNHNV and CDR2 YYDKDF come from the germline V gene (reference sequence). As DNA, the CDR3 is TGTGCCACCAGCAATCGACTATCAACTAATGAAAAACTGTTTTTT. Translation: CATSNRLSTNEKLFF.

The chain uses TRBV6-5 and TRBJ1-2, with D hard to call. This CDR3 comprises 12 residues. Trimming left V 9 bases short and J 1 base short, with 9 bases between. The V gene's germline CDR1 is MNHEY and CDR2 SVGAGI. The DNA for the CDR3 is TGTGCCAGTCTTGGATATAACTATGGCTACACCTTC. Its translation: CASLGYNYGYTF.

This clone appeared a single time. The chain links TRBV7-2 to TRBJ2-1; TRBD2 might be the D (6 bases). The V gene lost 2 bases and the J gene lost 7 bases, with 12 bases spanning the gap. CDR1 is SGHTA, CDR2 FQGNSA, per germline. This CDR3 is 14 amino acids long. The CDR3 DNA is TGTGCCAGCAGCTTAAGGAGGGGTGGGAATGAGCAGTTCTTC. It codes for CASSLRRGGNEQFF.

The chain uses TRBV15 and TRBJ1-3; D is perhaps TRBD1 (5 bases). The CDR3 consists of 19 residues. V lost 0 bases to trimming and J lost 4 bases, with 22 bases between them. The germline gives CDR1 LNHNV, CDR2 YYDKDF (reference sequence). CDR3: CATSRETVYSYRGGNTIYF. The CDR3 DNA is TGTGCCACCAGCAGAGAGACAGTTTATAGTTACCGAGGAGGAAACACCATATATTTT. Full variable domain (rest looked up from reference TRBV15 and TRBJ1-3): DAMVIQNPRYQVTQFGKPVTLSCSQTLNHNVMYWYQQKSSQAPKLLFHYYDKDFNNEADTPDNFQSRRPNTSFCFLDIRSPGLGDTAMYLCATSRETVYSYRGGNTIYFGEGSWLTVV.

The V and J genes are TRBV5-1 and TRBJ1-3; D is perhaps TRBD1 (5 bases). Looked up from germline, CDR1 is SGHRS and CDR2 is YFSETQ. There are 14 residues in the CDR3. Trimming removed 4 bases from V and 5 bases from J, with 13 bases in between. The CDR3 DNA is TGCGCCAGCAGCCCAGACAGTACACGAAACACCATATATTTT. This encodes CASSPDSTRNTIYF.

The chain carries TRBV2 and TRBJ1-1; D uncertain. Trimming pared 4 bases from V and 11 bases from J, leaving 23 bases between. The length of the CDR3 is 15 residues. The germline V gene has CDR1 SNHLY and CDR2 FYNNEI. The CDR3 protein is CASSGLTRRVTGAFF. For the CDR3, the DNA is TGTGCCAGCAGTGGGTTGACGCGAAGGGTTACTGGGGCTTTCTTT.

CDR3 in amino acids: CASSFGDNTEAFF. In nucleotides, the CDR3 is TGTGCCAGCAGTTTTGGAGATAACACTGAAGCTTTCTTT. V is TRBV6-5 and J is TRBJ1-1, with D hard to call. Germline V gives CDR1 MNHEY, CDR2 SVGAGI. CDR3 length: 13 residues. The germline V and J ends were trimmed by 4 bases and 2 bases, with 8 bases remaining between them.

The genes are TRBV5-1 and TRBJ1-2, with 7 positions matching TRBD1. The germline V gene encodes CDR1 SGHRS and CDR2 YFSETQ. CDR3 size: 14 residues. The V gene end was trimmed by 2 bases and the J gene end by 8 bases; junction bases not matched to a gene: 9. The CDR3 loop reads CASSFDRATYGYTF. For the CDR3, the DNA is TGCGCCAGCAGCTTCGACAGGGCAACGTACGGCTACACCTTC.

This chain uses TRBV11-3 with TRBJ2-2; D might be TRBD1 (6 bases). Germline CDR1 is SGHNT and CDR2 is YENEEA. The CDR3 is made up of 14 amino acids. V gave up 3 bases and J gave up 5 bases, with 10 bases separating them. CDR3 DNA sequence: TGTGCCAGCAGCTTCAGGGGTGGAACCGGGGAGCTGTTTTTT. It codes for CASSFRGGTGELFF.